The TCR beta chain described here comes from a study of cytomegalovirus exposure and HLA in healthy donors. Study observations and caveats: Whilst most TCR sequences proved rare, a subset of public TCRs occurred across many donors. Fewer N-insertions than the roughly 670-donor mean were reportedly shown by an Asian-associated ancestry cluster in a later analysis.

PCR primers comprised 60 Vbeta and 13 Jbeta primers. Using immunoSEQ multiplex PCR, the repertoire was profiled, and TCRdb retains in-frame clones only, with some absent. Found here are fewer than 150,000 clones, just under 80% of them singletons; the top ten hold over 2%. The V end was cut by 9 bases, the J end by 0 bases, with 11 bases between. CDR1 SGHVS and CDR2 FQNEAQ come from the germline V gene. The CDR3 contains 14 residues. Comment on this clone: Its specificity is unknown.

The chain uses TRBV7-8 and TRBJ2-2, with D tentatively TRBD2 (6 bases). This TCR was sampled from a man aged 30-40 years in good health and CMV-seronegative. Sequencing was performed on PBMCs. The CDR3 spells CASGGSANTGELFF. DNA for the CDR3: TGTGCCAGTGGGGGGAGCGCGAACACCGGGGAGCTGTTTTTT.